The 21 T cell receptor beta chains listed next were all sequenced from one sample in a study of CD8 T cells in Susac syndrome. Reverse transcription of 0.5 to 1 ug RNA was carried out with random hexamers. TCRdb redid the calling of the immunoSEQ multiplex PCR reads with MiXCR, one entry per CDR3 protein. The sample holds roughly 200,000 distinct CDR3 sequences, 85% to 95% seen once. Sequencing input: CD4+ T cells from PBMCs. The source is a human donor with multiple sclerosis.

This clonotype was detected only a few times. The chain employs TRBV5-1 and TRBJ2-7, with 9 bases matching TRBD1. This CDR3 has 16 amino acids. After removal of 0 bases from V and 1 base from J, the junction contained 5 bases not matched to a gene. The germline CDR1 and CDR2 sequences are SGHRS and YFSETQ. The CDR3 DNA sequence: TGCGCCAGCAGCTTGGACGGGACAGGGTCTTCCTACGAGCAGTACTTC. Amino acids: CASSLDGTGSSYEQYF.

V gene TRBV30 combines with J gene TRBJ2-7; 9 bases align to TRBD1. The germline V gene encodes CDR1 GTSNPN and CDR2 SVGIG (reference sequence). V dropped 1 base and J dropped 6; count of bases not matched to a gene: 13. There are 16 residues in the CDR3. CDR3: CAWSGDTGTGRGEQYF. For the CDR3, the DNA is TGTGCCTGGAGTGGTGATACCGGGACAGGGAGAGGCGAGCAGTACTTC.

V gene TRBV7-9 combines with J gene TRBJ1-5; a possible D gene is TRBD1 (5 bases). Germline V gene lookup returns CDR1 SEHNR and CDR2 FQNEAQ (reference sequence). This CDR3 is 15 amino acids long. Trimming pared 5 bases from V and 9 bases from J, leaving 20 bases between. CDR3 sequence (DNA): TGTGCCAGCAGCACCGGACACCGGGACGGTGGGCCCCAGCATTTT. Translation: CASSTGHRDGGPQHF.

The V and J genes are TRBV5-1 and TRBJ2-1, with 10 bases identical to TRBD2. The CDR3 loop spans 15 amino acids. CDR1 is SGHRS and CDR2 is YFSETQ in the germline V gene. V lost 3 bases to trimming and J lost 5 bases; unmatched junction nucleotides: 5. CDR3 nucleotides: TGCGCCAGCAGCTCCCTAGCGGGGGAACACAATGAGCAGTTCTTC. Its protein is CASSSLAGEHNEQFF.

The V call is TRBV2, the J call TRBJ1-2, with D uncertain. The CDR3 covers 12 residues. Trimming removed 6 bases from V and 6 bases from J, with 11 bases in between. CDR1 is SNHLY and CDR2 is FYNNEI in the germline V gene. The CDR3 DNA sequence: TGTGCCAGCAGCGGACCTCTTAATGGCTACACCTTC. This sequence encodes CASSGPLNGYTF.

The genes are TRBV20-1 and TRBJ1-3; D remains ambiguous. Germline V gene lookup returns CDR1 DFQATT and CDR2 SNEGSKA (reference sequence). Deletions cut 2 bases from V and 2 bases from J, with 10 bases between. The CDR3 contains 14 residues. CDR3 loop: CSARRWETGNTIYF. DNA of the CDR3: TGCAGTGCTAGACGATGGGAGACTGGAAACACCATATATTTT.

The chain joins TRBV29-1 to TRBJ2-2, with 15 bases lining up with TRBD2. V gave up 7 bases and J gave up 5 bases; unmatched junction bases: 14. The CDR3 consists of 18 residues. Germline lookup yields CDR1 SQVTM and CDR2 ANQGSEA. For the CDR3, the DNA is TGCAGCGCATCGGGACTAGCGGGGGGCTCCTATTATACCGGGGAGCTGTTTTTT. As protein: CSASGLAGGSYYTGELFF.

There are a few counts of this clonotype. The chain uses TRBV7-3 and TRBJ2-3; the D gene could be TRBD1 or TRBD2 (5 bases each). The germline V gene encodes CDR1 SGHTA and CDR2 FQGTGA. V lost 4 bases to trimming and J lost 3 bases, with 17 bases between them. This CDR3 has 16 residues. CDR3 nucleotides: TGTGCCAGCAGCTCCAGGTCGGGGCCATCGACAGATACGCAGTATTTT. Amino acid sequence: CASSSRSGPSTDTQYF.

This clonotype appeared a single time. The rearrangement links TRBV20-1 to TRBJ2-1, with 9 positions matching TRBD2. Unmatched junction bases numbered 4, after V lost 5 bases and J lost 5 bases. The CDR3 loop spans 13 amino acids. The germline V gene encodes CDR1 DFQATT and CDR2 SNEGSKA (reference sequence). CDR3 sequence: CSAYAGGDNEQFF. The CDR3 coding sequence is TGCAGTGCTTATGCGGGGGGGGACAATGAGCAGTTCTTC.

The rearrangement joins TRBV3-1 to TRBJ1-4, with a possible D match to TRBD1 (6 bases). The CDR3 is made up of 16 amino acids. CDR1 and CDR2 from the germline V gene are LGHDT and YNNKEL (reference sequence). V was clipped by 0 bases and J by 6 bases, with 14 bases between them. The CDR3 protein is CASSQDHQTGDEKLFF. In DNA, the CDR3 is TGTGCCAGCAGCCAAGATCATCAGACAGGAGATGAAAAACTGTTTTTT. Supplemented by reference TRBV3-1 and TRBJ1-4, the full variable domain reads DTAVSQTPKYLVTQMGNDKSIKCEQNLGHDTMYWYKQDSKKFLKIMFSYNNKELIINETVPNRFSPKSPDKAHLNLHINSLELGDSAVYFCASSQDHQTGDEKLFFGSGTQLSVL.

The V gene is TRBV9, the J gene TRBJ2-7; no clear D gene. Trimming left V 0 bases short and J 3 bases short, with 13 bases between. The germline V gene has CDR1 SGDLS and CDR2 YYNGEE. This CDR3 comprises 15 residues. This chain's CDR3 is CASSVEAGSYYEQYF. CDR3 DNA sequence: TGTGCCAGCAGCGTAGAGGCAGGTTCATACTACGAGCAGTACTTC.

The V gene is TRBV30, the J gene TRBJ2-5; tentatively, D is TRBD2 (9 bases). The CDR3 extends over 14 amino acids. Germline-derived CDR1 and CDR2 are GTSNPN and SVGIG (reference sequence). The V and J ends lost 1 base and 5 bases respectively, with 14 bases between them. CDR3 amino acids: CAWSGTGTSETQYF. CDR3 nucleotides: TGTGCCTGGAGTGGGACAGGGACTAGCGAGACCCAGTACTTC.

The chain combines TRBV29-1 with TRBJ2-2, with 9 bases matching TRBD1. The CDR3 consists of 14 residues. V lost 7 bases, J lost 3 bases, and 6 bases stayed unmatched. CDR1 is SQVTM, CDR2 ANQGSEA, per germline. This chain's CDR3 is CSAMTGGHTGELFF. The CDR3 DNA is TGCAGCGCCATGACAGGGGGTCACACCGGGGAGCTGTTTTTT.

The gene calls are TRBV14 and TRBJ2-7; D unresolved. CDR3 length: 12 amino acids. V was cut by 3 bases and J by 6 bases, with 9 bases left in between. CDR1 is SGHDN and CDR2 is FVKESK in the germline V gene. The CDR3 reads CASSHTRSEQYF. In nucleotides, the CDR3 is TGTGCCAGCAGCCACACCCGAAGCGAGCAGTACTTC.

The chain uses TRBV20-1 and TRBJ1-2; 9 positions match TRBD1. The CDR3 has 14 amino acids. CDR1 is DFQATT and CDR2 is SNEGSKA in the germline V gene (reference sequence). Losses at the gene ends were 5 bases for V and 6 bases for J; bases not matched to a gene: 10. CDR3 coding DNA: TGCAGTGCTTCCGGGACAGGGATTCGAAATGGCTACACCTTC. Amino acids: CSASGTGIRNGYTF.

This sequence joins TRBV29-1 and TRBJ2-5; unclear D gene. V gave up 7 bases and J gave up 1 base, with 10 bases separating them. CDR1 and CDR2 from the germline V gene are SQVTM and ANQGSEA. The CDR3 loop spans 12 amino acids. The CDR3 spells CSALESQETQYF. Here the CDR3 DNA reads TGCAGCGCCCTAGAAAGCCAAGAGACCCAGTACTTC. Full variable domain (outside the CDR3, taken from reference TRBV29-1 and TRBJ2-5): SAVISQKPSRDICQRGTSLTIQCQVDSQVTMMFWYRQQPGQSLTLIATANQGSEATYESGFVIDKFPISRPNLTFSTLTVSNMSPEDSSIYLCSALESQETQYFGPGTRLLVL.

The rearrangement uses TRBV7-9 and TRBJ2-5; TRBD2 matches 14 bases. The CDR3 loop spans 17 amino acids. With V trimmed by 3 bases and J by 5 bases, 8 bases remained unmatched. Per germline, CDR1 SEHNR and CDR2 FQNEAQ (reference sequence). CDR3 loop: CASSFWTSGGRKETQYF. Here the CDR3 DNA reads TGTGCCAGCAGCTTCTGGACTAGCGGGGGGAGGAAGGAGACCCAGTACTTC. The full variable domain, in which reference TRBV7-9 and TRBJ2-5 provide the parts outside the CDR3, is DTGVSQNPRHKITKRGQNVTFRCDPISEHNRLYWYRQTLGQGPEFLTYFQNEAQLEKSRLLSDRFSAERPKGSFSTLEIQRTEQGDSAMYLCASSFWTSGGRKETQYFGPGTRLLVL.

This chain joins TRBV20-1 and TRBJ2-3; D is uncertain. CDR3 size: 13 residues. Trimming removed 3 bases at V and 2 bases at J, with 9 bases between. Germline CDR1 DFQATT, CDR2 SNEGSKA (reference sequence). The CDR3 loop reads CSASDRNTDTQYF. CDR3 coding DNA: TGCAGTGCTAGTGACCGAAACACAGATACGCAGTATTTT.

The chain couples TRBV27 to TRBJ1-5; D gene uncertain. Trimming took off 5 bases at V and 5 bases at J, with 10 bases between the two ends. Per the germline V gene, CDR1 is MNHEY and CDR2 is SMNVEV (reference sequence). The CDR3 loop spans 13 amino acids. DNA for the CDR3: TGTGCCAGCAGTCCGACCAGGTATCAGCCCCAGCATTTT. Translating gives CASSPTRYQPQHF.

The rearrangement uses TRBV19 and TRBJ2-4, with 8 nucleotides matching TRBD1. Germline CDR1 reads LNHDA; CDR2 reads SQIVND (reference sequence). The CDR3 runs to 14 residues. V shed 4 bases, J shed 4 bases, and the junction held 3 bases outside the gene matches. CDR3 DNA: TGTGCCAGTAGTACCGGGACAGGAAAAAACATTCAGTACTTC. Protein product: CASSTGTGKNIQYF.

Here the CDR3 reads CSASKSNGAQYF. The CDR3 DNA reads TGCAGTGCTAGCAAATCCAACGGGGCCCAGTACTTC. The chain couples TRBV20-1 to TRBJ2-5; D possibly corresponds to TRBD2 (5 bases). V was shortened by 3 bases and J by 9 bases, with 14 bases between the two germline ends. CDR1 and CDR2 (germline): DFQATT, SNEGSKA (reference sequence). The CDR3 contains 12 residues.